This T cell receptor beta chain derives from a study of long-term antiretroviral therapy in people with HIV. Study-wide results and caveats: Controls showed broader CDR3 length ranges than did the HIV repertoires. At every time point, clones expanded before ART dominated the repertoire. Despite increasing after ART, diversity remained lower than that of transplant donor controls.

Germline V gene sequence: CDR1 SGHNT, CDR2 YENEEA. CDR3 length: 16 residues. Losses at the gene ends were 1 base for V and 6 bases for J; bases not matched to a gene: 2. Remarks on this clone: What it binds is not known.

The authors ran the immunoSEQ assay, v3.0, at survey level. TCRdb keeps only in-frame clones here, not all; method: immunoSEQ multiplex PCR. The sample shows 30,000 to 50,000 clones, roughly nine tenths of them seen only once. This sequence joins TRBV11-3 and TRBJ2-1; 14 bases align to TRBD2. The TCR sequence derives from a woman aged 50 to 60 with HIV. The sample here was unsorted PBMCs, taken 1.2 years after starting antiretroviral therapy. CDR3 sequence (DNA): TGTGCCAGCAGCTTAGGGGGGACTAGCGGGGGCAATGAGCAGTTCTTC. Translated: CASSLGGTSGGNEQFF. Drawing the rest from reference TRBV11-3 and TRBJ2-1, the complete variable domain is EAGVVQSPRYKIIEKKQPVAFWCNPISGHNTLYWYLQNLGQGPELLIRYENEEAVDDSQLPKDRFSAERLKGVDSTLKIQPAELGDSAVYLCASSLGGTSGGNEQFFGPGTRLTVL.